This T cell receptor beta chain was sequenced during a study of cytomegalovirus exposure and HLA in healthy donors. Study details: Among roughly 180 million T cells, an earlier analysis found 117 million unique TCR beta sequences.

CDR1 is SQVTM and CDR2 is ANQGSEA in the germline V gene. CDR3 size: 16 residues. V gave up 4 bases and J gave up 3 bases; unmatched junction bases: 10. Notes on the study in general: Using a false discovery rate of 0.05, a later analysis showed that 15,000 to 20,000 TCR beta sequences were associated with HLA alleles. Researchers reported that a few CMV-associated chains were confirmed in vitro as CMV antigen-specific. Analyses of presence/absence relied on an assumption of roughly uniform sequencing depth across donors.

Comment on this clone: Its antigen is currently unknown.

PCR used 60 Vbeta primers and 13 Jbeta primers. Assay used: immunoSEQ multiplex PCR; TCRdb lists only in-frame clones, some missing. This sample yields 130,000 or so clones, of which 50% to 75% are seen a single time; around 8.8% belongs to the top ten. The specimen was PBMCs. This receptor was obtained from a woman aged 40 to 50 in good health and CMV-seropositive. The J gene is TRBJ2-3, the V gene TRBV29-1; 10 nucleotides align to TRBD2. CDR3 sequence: CSVGRSASGSTDTQYF. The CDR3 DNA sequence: TGCAGCGTTGGAAGGTCGGCTAGCGGGAGTACAGATACGCAGTATTTT.